The 5 T cell receptor beta chains below all came from one sample that was sequenced in a study of early T cells in non-severe SARS-CoV-2 infection. Via MiXCR, TCRdb re-called the 5' RACE reads, giving one row per CDR3 protein. The data show more than 45,000 distinct CDR3 sequences, around 12% seen once. Sequenced input: whole blood. Every receptor here comes from an adult who was a healthcare worker with PCR-confirmed SARS-CoV-2 infection or an uninfected control (not recorded which).

Only a few counts were recorded for this clonotype. The rearrangement joins TRBV24-1 to TRBJ2-1; D remains ambiguous. The germline V gene encodes CDR1 KGHDR and CDR2 SFDVKD. Deletions cut 3 bases from V and 3 bases from J, with 14 bases between. This CDR3 is built from 16 residues. This CDR3 is CATSDQDPLYYNEQFF. CDR3 DNA: TGTGCCACCAGTGATCAGGACCCACTCTACTACAATGAGCAGTTCTTC.

In its sample, this clonotype was seen a few times. The rearrangement joins TRBV6-5 to TRBJ1-2, with TRBD1 matching over 9 bases. V lost 0 bases, J lost 4 bases, and 0 bases stayed unmatched. The CDR3 is 14 residues long. The germline gives CDR1 MNHEY, CDR2 SVGAGI. The CDR3 sequence: CASSYSTGGYGYTF. The CDR3 bases are TGTGCCAGCAGTTACTCGACAGGGGGCTATGGCTACACCTTC.

Ten or more counts support this clonotype. The chain joins TRBV7-8 to TRBJ2-7, with TRBD2 as a possible D gene (6 bases). The length of the CDR3 is 14 residues. Germline assignment: CDR1 SGHVS and CDR2 FQNEAQ. V was pared by 7 bases and J by 0 bases, with 13 bases between. The CDR3 loop reads CASTPQTSSYEQYF. In nucleotides, the CDR3 is TGTGCCAGCACCCCCCAGACTAGCTCCTACGAGCAGTACTTC.

The chain carries TRBV27 and TRBJ2-1, with 11 nucleotides matching TRBD2. Unmatched junction bases numbered 7, after V lost 8 bases and J lost 4 bases. The CDR3 is made up of 15 amino acids. Germline lookup yields CDR1 MNHEY and CDR2 SMNVEV (reference sequence). The CDR3 spells CASPPGLADYNEQFF. The CDR3 DNA sequence: TGTGCCAGCCCTCCGGGACTAGCGGATTACAATGAGCAGTTCTTC.

The CDR3 DNA sequence: TGTGCCACTTTTAGCGGCAACCAGTTCTTC. Translated: CATFSGNQFF. This chain joins TRBV28 and TRBJ2-1; maybe TRBD2 (6 bases). CDR1 and CDR2 (germline): MDHEN, SYDVKM. V was trimmed by 10 bases and J by 13 bases, leaving 14 bases between them. The CDR3 has 10 amino acids.